Following are 12 T cell receptor beta chains from one sample sequenced in a study of low-dose radiotherapy and immunotherapy resistance in tumors. Time point noted: after trial treatment. This sample's treatment: LDRT plus nivolumab, ipilimumab, low-dose cyclophosphamide and aspirin (RACIN trial). Alpha and beta chains were covered, as first-strand cDNA relied on TRAV- and TRBV-specific primers. PCR amplification of the TCRs was performed with Phusion for 20 PCR cycles, and it relied on a constant-region primer together with a V-primer adapter. TCRdb re-derived calls from the reads in MiXCR, one entry per CDR3 protein. This sample has tens of thousands of distinct CDR3 sequences, with 20% to 25% found just once. The specimen comprised PBMCs, sampled after low-dose radiotherapy plus immunotherapy. The receptors stem from a female donor with ovarian cancer.

This clonotype has only one observation. Since a far larger clone is one base different, this is likely a read error. The chain employs TRBV5-5 and TRBJ2-1; D is unclear. The V gene's germline CDR1 is SGHKS and CDR2 YYEKEE (reference sequence). The V and J ends lost 6 bases and 4 bases respectively, with 17 bases between them. The CDR3 runs to 15 residues. The CDR3 region is CASTEAAYRYNEQFF. The CDR3 nucleotides are TGTGCCAGCACCGAAGCCGCGTACAGATACAATGAGCAGTTCTTC.

This clonotype is judged medium-sized. The chain joins TRBV28 to TRBJ2-7; no definite D call. The germline V gene has CDR1 MDHEN and CDR2 SYDVKM. CDR3 length: 13 residues. The V end was cut by 2 bases, the J end by 4 bases, with 9 bases between. CDR3 bases: TGTGCCAGCAGTTTAATCGCGGAATACGAGCAGTACTTC. Protein: CASSLIAEYEQYF.

This clonotype was detected ten times or more. The chain joins TRBV20-1 to TRBJ2-5; 13 nucleotides line up with TRBD2. The germline V gene encodes CDR1 DFQATT and CDR2 SNEGSKA (reference sequence). Trimming removed 6 bases from V and 4 bases from J; junction bases left unmatched: 8. The CDR3 has 15 amino acids. The CDR3 sequence is CSAPRTSGSGETQYF. The CDR3 coding sequence is TGCAGTGCGCCGCGGACTAGCGGGAGTGGAGAGACCCAGTACTTC.

This clonotype was seen repeatedly, ten times or more. The chain employs TRBV30 and TRBJ1-6; unclear D gene. The germline gives CDR1 GTSNPN, CDR2 SVGIG (reference sequence). The CDR3 loop spans 16 amino acids. V was shortened by 6 bases and J by 7 bases, with 22 bases between the two germline ends. As DNA, the CDR3 is TGTGCCTGTACCAGCTCAAGCTCCGGGAGGAATTCACCCCTCCACTTT. Amino acids: CACTSSSSGRNSPLHF.

This clonotype came up a few times. V usage is TRBV5-1 and J usage is TRBJ1-5; TRBD1 matches at 7 bases. CDR1 and CDR2 from the germline V gene are SGHRS and YFSETQ. J gave up 6 bases and V 0 bases, and 3 bases lay outside the gene matches. This CDR3 contains 14 residues. CDR3 coding DNA: TGCGCCAGCAGCTTGGGAGGGGGCGGTCAGCCCCAGCATTTT. Protein product: CASSLGGGGQPQHF.

This clonotype was counted at least ten times. The rearrangement joins TRBV6-5 to TRBJ2-1; 12 bases align to TRBD2. The junction had 5 bases not matched to a gene; V was cut back by 7 bases and J by 4 bases. The germline gives CDR1 MNHEY, CDR2 SVGAGI. This CDR3 spans 15 amino acids. The CDR3 spells CASTILAGGYNEQFF. The CDR3, as DNA: TGTGCCAGCACCATCCTAGCGGGAGGGTACAATGAGCAGTTCTTC.

This clonotype came up many times. V usage is TRBV7-9 and J usage is TRBJ2-7, with 8 bases fitting TRBD1. CDR1 and CDR2 from the germline V gene are SEHNR and FQNEAQ (reference sequence). The J segment lost 5 bases and the V segment lost 5 bases, leaving 5 bases of the junction unmatched. This CDR3 has 13 amino acids. The CDR3 loop reads CASSGPTGDEQYF. DNA for the CDR3: TGTGCCAGCAGCGGACCGACAGGGGACGAGCAGTACTTC.

In its sample, this clonotype was seen many times. V is TRBV6-8 and J is TRBJ2-7; the D gene could be TRBD1 or TRBD2 (5 bases each). The CDR3 has 14 amino acids. V was trimmed by 5 bases and J by 7 bases, leaving 18 bases between them. The germline gives CDR1 MNHGY, CDR2 SAAAGT. The CDR3 loop is CASSQGTVNGEQYF. In DNA, the CDR3 is TGTGCCAGCAGTCAAGGGACGGTAAATGGGGAGCAGTACTTC.

The chain links TRBV19 to TRBJ1-6; D is ambiguous. Trimming took off 4 bases at V and 8 bases at J, with 9 bases between the two ends. The CDR3 is made up of 13 amino acids. Germline lookup yields CDR1 LNHDA and CDR2 SQIVND (reference sequence). CDR3 sequence (DNA): TGTGCCAGTAGTAGCAGGAGGGATTCACCCCTCCACTTT. This sequence encodes CASSSRRDSPLHF. Full variable domain (rest looked up from reference TRBV19 and TRBJ1-6): DGGITQSPKYLFRKEGQNVTLSCEQNLNHDAMYWYRQDPGQGLRLIYYSQIVNDFQKGDIAEGYSVSREKKESFPLTVTSAQKNPTAFYLCASSSRRDSPLHFGNGTRLTVT.

The V gene is TRBV12-3 or TRBV12-4, the J gene TRBJ2-3, with 7 positions matching TRBD2. The CDR3 is 18 amino acids. The junction had 17 bases not matched to a gene; V was cut back by 7 bases and J by 1 base. The CDR3 sequence: CASTSVVGGPLRTDTQYF. CDR3 DNA: TGTGCCAGCACCTCTGTCGTGGGAGGGCCTTTACGCACAGATACGCAGTATTTT.

The rearrangement uses TRBV2 and TRBJ2-7, with D possibly TRBD1 on 6 matching bases. The CDR3 length is 15 residues. V was pared by 5 bases and J by 2 bases, with 16 bases between. The V gene's germline CDR1 is SNHLY and CDR2 FYNNEI. For the CDR3, the DNA is TGTGCCAGCAGTTCGAGCCGGGACACGGCCTACGAGCAGTACTTC. This sequence encodes CASSSSRDTAYEQYF.

This clonotype was seen repeatedly, ten times or more. The chain employs TRBV28 and TRBJ2-2, with D perhaps matching TRBD1 (7 bases). This CDR3 has 16 amino acids. The V gene lost 5 bases and the J gene lost 0 bases, with 13 bases spanning the gap. Germline assignment: CDR1 MDHEN and CDR2 SYDVKM. The DNA of the CDR3 is TGTGCCAGCAGTCCCCGCGGGACAGCGAACACCGGGGAGCTGTTTTTT. This encodes CASSPRGTANTGELFF.